This entry lists 10 T cell receptor beta chains sequenced from one sample in a study of T cells after yellow fever vaccination. TCRdb analysed the 5' RACE reads with MiXCR anew, one entry per CDR3 protein. This sample has 320,000 or so distinct CDR3 sequences, with 8.1% found just once. This specimen consisted of PBMCs, obtained roughly 46 days after the first yellow fever vaccination. All receptors come from a man younger than 30 who received the YFV17D yellow fever vaccine.

The rearrangement links TRBV5-1 to TRBJ2-1; D perhaps matches TRBD1 (6 bases). The CDR3 length is 15 residues. CDR1 SGHRS and CDR2 YFSETQ come from the germline V gene. The germline V and J ends were trimmed by 2 bases and 2 bases, with 11 bases remaining between them. The CDR3 DNA sequence: TGCGCCAGCAGCTTACAGGGTCAGGCCTACAATGAGCAGTTCTTC. This encodes CASSLQGQAYNEQFF.

The chain is built from TRBV11-2 and TRBJ2-5, with a possible D match to TRBD2 (7 bases). There are 17 residues in the CDR3. Germline loops: CDR1 SGHAT, CDR2 FQNNGV. Trimming stripped 0 bases from V and 4 bases from J, with 18 bases between. The CDR3 DNA sequence: TGTGCCAGCAGCTTAGATGGGGTAGGGGGGGCACGAGAGACCCAGTACTTC. Amino acids: CASSLDGVGGARETQYF.

The chain links TRBV4-1 to TRBJ2-3; weak D call: TRBD2 (6 bases). The CDR3 is 15 residues long. V lost 0 bases to trimming and J lost 6 bases, with 13 bases between them. Per the germline V gene, CDR1 is MGHRA and CDR2 is YSYEKL. DNA of the CDR3: TGCGCCAGCAGCCAAGAGGGACCTAGCGCGGATACGCAGTATTTT. Translated, it gives CASSQEGPSADTQYF.

This clonotype came up a few times. This chain joins TRBV5-5 and TRBJ1-1; perhaps TRBD1 as D (5 bases). V was trimmed by 0 bases and J by 1 base, leaving 7 bases between them. Germline CDR1 SGHKS, CDR2 YYEKEE (reference sequence). CDR3 length: 14 amino acids. CDR3 residues: CASSLARANTEAFF. For the CDR3, the DNA is TGTGCCAGCAGCTTGGCCAGGGCGAACACTGAAGCTTTCTTT.

This chain joins TRBV5-4 and TRBJ2-5; D is ambiguous. CDR3 size: 14 residues. Germline CDR1 is SGHNT and CDR2 is YYREEE (reference sequence). Trimming stripped 4 bases from V and 5 bases from J, with 15 bases between. CDR3 protein: CASSPTTRQETQYF. The DNA of the CDR3 is TGTGCCAGCAGCCCCACAACCCGTCAGGAGACCCAGTACTTC.

J is TRBJ2-1 and V is TRBV27; no clear D. The CDR3 has 14 residues. V was shortened by 1 base and J by 10 bases, with 14 bases between the two germline ends. Germline CDR1 MNHEY, CDR2 SMNVEV (reference sequence). The CDR3: CASSLLGLGQEQFF. The CDR3 DNA reads as TGTGCCAGCAGTTTATTAGGGTTAGGGCAGGAGCAGTTCTTC.

This clonotype showed up just a few times. The chain links TRBV7-8 to TRBJ1-1; 7 bases map to TRBD1. Germline trimming cut 1 base from V and 3 bases from J; bases unmatched to any gene: 8. CDR3 length: 16 residues. Germline V CDR1 and CDR2: SGHVS, FQNEAQ. As DNA, the CDR3 is TGTGCCAGCAGCTTAGTGTTCAGGGGGGGGGACACTGAAGCTTTCTTT. This gives the protein CASSLVFRGGDTEAFF.

This clonotype came up once. The gene calls are TRBV27 and TRBJ1-1; unclear D gene. Germline V CDR1 and CDR2: MNHEY, SMNVEV (reference sequence). The ends were cut back, 4 bases at V and 3 bases at J, with 9 bases in the middle. CDR3 length equals 13 residues. The CDR3 loop is CASSWGRDTEAFF. In nucleotides, the CDR3 is TGTGCCAGCAGTTGGGGTCGGGACACTGAAGCTTTCTTT.

This clonotype was seen more than once but under ten times. The CDR3 reads CASSLTGGFSTDTQYF. The CDR3 DNA reads as TGTGCCAGCAGTTTGACAGGGGGCTTTAGCACAGATACGCAGTATTTT. The chain carries TRBV28 and TRBJ2-3; 10 bases are a match to TRBD1. The CDR3 is made up of 16 amino acids. CDR1 and CDR2 from the germline V gene are MDHEN and SYDVKM. Trimming removed 3 bases from V and 0 bases from J; junction bases left unmatched: 3.

This clonotype was counted ten times or more. The chain couples TRBV6-2 or TRBV6-3 to TRBJ2-7; D is possibly TRBD1 (5 bases). This CDR3 is 14 amino acids long. Between the trimmed V and J ends, which lost 6 bases and 2 bases, there was a span of 14 bases. The germline gives CDR1 MNHEY, CDR2 SVGEGT. The CDR3 loop reads CASSPQLGAYEQYF. CDR3 DNA: TGTGCCAGCAGCCCCCAATTAGGGGCCTACGAGCAGTACTTC.